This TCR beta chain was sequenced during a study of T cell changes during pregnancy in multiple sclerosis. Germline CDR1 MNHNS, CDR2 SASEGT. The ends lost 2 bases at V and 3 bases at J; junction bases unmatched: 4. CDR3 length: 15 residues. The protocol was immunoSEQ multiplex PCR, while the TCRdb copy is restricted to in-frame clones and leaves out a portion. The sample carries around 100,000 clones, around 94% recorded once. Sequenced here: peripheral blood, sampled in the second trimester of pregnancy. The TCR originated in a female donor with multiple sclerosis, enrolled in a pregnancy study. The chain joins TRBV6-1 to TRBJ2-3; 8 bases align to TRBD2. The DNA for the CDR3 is TGTGCCAGCAGTGAACCGGGAGGGCCAACAGATACGCAGTATTTT. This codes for CASSEPGGPTDTQYF.